The clone carrying this T cell receptor beta chain was recorded a few times. Its cognate antigen is unknown. Germline V gives CDR1 SGHNT, CDR2 YYREEE (reference sequence). The CDR3 runs to 13 residues. V was cut by 4 bases and J by 2 bases, with 10 bases left in between. The sample belongs to a study of T cell responses to AZD1222 COVID-19 vaccine. Both about-4-week and about-12-week second-dose recipients were combined. The protocol was immunoSEQ multiplex PCR, while the TCRdb copy is restricted to in-frame clones and leaves out a portion. Here the sample spans roughly 6,100 clones, 80% to 90% being singletons. Points from the study as a whole: The donor cohort was predominantly white British with a female majority, and clonal diversity may have been underestimated. Baseline seropositives among AZD1222 recipients totaled only five to seven. Spike regions recognized by vaccine-associated CD4 TCRs spanned the protein, led by 160-218 and 743-854.

The gene calls are TRBV5-4 and TRBJ2-7; D gene ambiguous. The sequencing used peripheral blood, collected 28 days after the second AZD1222 dose. The receptor comes from an adult who received the AZD1222 COVID-19 vaccine. The CDR3 coding sequence is TGTGCCAGCAGCCGATTGGGTACCTACGAGCAGTACGTC. Residues: CASSRLGTYEQYV.